These T cell receptor beta chains were read from a single sample in a study of blood T cell repertoires in COVID-19. Generated by immunoSEQ multiplex PCR, the TCRdb table keeps only in-frame clones and is missing some. The sample shows roughly 160,000 clones, roughly 85% of them seen only once. The sequenced sample was peripheral blood. These receptor sequences come from an elderly woman with acute or convalescent COVID-19. Both conserved end residues are part of each CDR3. Each record gives: V gene, CDR3 protein.

TRBV27	CASSATGGGLGTTQYF
TRBV19	CASTLLQGMDGYTF
TRBV29-1	CSVELKREGRNTGELFF
TRBV5-4	CASSPAGLFTEAFF
TRBV6-5	CASETEGETQYF
TRBV2	CASGYAAVGQGYTF
TRBV3-1/TRBV3-2	CPRHRAGGAGTQYF
TRBV11-2	CASSQRDRDTGELFF
TRBV7-3	CASSLRPSGVTDTQYF
TRBV3-1/TRBV3-2	CASSQQDRGIVSPLHF
TRBV5-5	CASSPPRTETNYGYTF
TRBV19	CASSITRGETGELFF
TRBV19	CASSIPGIYGYTF
TRBV5-1	CASSLTGGGTNEKLFF
TRBV2	CASSAGGITEAFF
TRBV5-1	CASSFRDRDF
TRBV6-1	CASSSTSYEQYF
TRBV4-3	CASSQEARRSEKLFF
TRBV19	CASSIGGRAPIQYF
TRBV2	CASSGDYQSSYEQYF